One sample yielded the 16 T cell receptor beta chains listed below, sequenced in a study of T cell responses to AZD1222 COVID-19 vaccine. The protocol was immunoSEQ multiplex PCR, while the TCRdb copy is restricted to in-frame clones and leaves out a portion. This sample has roughly 120,000 clones, with 88% found just once. The sequencing used peripheral blood, collected on day 0 of AZD1222 vaccination. These receptors were taken from an adult in good health.

The V and J genes are TRBV6-5 and TRBJ1-6, with 9 bases matching TRBD1. Trimming cost V 0 bases and J 7 bases; bases outside gene matches: 1. This CDR3 is 15 amino acids long. The germline V gene encodes CDR1 MNHEY and CDR2 SVGAGI. CDR3 nucleotides: TGTGCCAGCAGTTACTCCGGGACAGGGAATTCACCCCTCCACTTT. Its protein product is CASSYSGTGNSPLHF.

The chain links TRBV3-1 (or the pseudogene TRBV3-2) to TRBJ1-4, with 7 bases aligning to TRBD1. CDR1 LGHDT and CDR2 YNNKEL come from the germline V gene (reference sequence). The V and J ends lost 0 bases and 8 bases, in that order; junction bases with no gene match: 6. The CDR3 covers 15 residues. This CDR3 is CASSQDGTAREKLFF. The CDR3 nucleotides read TGTGCCAGCAGCCAAGATGGGACAGCAAGGGAAAAACTGTTTTTT.

This clone has at least ten counts. The chain has TRBV30 and TRBJ1-6; D not certain. The germline gives CDR1 GTSNPN, CDR2 SVGIG (reference sequence). The V and J ends lost 1 base and 7 bases respectively, with 5 bases between them. This CDR3 has 12 amino acids. This CDR3 reads CAWSDSNSPLHF. The CDR3, as DNA: TGTGCCTGGAGTGATAGCAATTCACCCCTCCACTTT.

V usage is TRBV2 and J usage is TRBJ2-7; 7 bases align to TRBD2. This CDR3 region has 14 residues. Trimming took 6 bases from V and 7 from J; bases not matched to a gene: 12. CDR1 is SNHLY, CDR2 FYNNEI, per germline. As DNA, the CDR3 is TGTGCCAGCAGATTTGCGGGAGCCGCCCAGGAGCAGTACTTC. Translated: CASRFAGAAQEQYF.

The V and J genes are TRBV28 and TRBJ2-1, with 13 bases fitting TRBD2. Germline V gene sequence: CDR1 MDHEN, CDR2 SYDVKM. The CDR3 consists of 18 residues. The ends lost 5 bases at V and 5 bases at J; junction bases unmatched: 12. The DNA of the CDR3 is TGTGCCAGCAGTCCCCAATCGGGACTAGCGGGGATAAACAATGAGCAGTTCTTC. Translation gives CASSPQSGLAGINNEQFF.

This chain connects TRBV7-9 to TRBJ1-3; D perhaps matches TRBD1 (6 bases). Germline-derived CDR1 and CDR2 are SEHNR and FQNEAQ (reference sequence). V lost 5 bases, J lost 0 bases, and 11 bases lay in between. The CDR3 extends over 15 amino acids. The CDR3 bases are TGTGCCAGCAGCCCCGGACAGAACTCTGGAAACACCATATATTTT. It codes for CASSPGQNSGNTIYF.

CDR3 amino acids: CASSLERLAGRYEQYF. CDR3 nucleotides: TGTGCCAGCAGCTTAGAGAGGCTAGCGGGACGCTACGAGCAGTACTTC. The chain is built from TRBV7-8 and TRBJ2-7, with 9 bases aligning to TRBD2. Germline V gives CDR1 SGHVS, CDR2 FQNEAQ. Losses at the gene ends were 1 base for V and 3 bases for J; bases not matched to a gene: 7. The CDR3 is made up of 16 amino acids. The full variable domain, completed using reference TRBV7-8 and TRBJ2-7, is GAGVSQSPRYKVAKRGQDVALRCDPISGHVSLFWYQQALGQGPEFLTYFQNEAQLDKSGLPSDRFFAERPEGSVSTLKIQRTQQEDSAVYLCASSLERLAGRYEQYFGPGTRLTVT.

V is TRBV5-1 and J is TRBJ2-3; TRBD2 matches at 8 bases. Looked up from germline, CDR1 is SGHRS and CDR2 is YFSETQ. The CDR3 is made up of 15 amino acids. V gave up 6 bases and J gave up 4 bases; unmatched junction bases: 10. CDR3: CASTLRSGRPDTQYF. The CDR3 DNA reads as TGCGCCAGCACGTTGAGGAGCGGGAGACCAGATACGCAGTATTTT.

V and J are TRBV9 and TRBJ2-7; 10 nucleotides align to TRBD2. The V segment lost 3 bases and the J segment 4 bases; nucleotides outside the gene matches: 4. Per germline, CDR1 SGDLS and CDR2 YYNGEE. This CDR3 comprises 14 residues. This chain's CDR3 is CASSATSGVYEQYF. CDR3 in DNA: TGTGCCAGCAGCGCCACTAGCGGGGTTTACGAGCAGTACTTC.

Only one count was recorded for this clone. The CDR3 loop is CASGLEAGMNTEAFF. CDR3 bases: TGTGCTAGTGGTTTGGAAGCAGGGATGAACACTGAAGCTTTCTTT. The rearrangement joins TRBV12-5 to TRBJ1-1; the D gene is possibly TRBD1 (5 bases). Trimming took 1 base from V and 0 from J, leaving 9 bases between them. CDR1 is LGHNT, CDR2 FRNRAP, per germline. The CDR3 covers 15 residues.

This chain uses TRBV12-3 or TRBV12-4 with TRBJ1-2, with D possibly matching TRBD1 (6 bases). The CDR3 runs 13 residues. The ends were cut back, 5 bases at V and 4 bases at J, with 11 bases in the middle. Here the CDR3 DNA reads TGTGCCAGCAGTGGGGGGGGCAGCTATGGCTACACCTTC. Amino acids: CASSGGGSYGYTF.

The rearrangement joins TRBV4-2 to TRBJ2-1; 11 bases match TRBD2. Germline V gene sequence: CDR1 LGHNA, CDR2 YNFKEQ. The CDR3 runs to 16 residues. V dropped 1 base and J dropped 6; count of bases not matched to a gene: 5. The CDR3 reads CASSQVKLAGVNEQFF. As DNA, the CDR3 is TGTGCCAGCAGCCAAGTAAAACTAGCGGGGGTCAATGAGCAGTTCTTC.

This clone was recorded a few times. J is TRBJ2-5 and V is TRBV28, with 9 bases matching TRBD1. The CDR3 contains 15 residues. The junction had 9 bases not matched to a gene; V was cut back by 8 bases and J by 2 bases. From germline, CDR1 is MDHEN and CDR2 SYDVKM. The CDR3 here is CASHPGQGFQETQYF. CDR3 coding DNA: TGTGCCAGCCACCCGGGACAGGGATTTCAAGAGACCCAGTACTTC.

The chain employs TRBV19 and TRBJ1-1; 9 positions agree with TRBD1. Germline CDR1 is LNHDA and CDR2 is SQIVND (reference sequence). CDR3 length: 12 amino acids. J was trimmed by 8 bases and V by 8 bases; bases with no gene match: 6. DNA of the CDR3: TGTGCCAGTGCAAACAGGGGGCTGGAAGCTTTCTTT. Encoded protein: CASANRGLEAFF.

This chain uses TRBV6-1 with TRBJ2-1; no clear D. This CDR3 spans 11 amino acids. The V end lost 2 bases, the J end lost 6 bases, and 2 bases lay between the germline ends. From germline, CDR1 is MNHNS and CDR2 SASEGT. DNA for the CDR3: TGTGCCAGCAGTGAACCCAATGAGCAGTTCTTC. Encoded protein: CASSEPNEQFF.

This sequence joins TRBV9 and TRBJ2-3; D tentatively reads TRBD1 or TRBD2 (6 bases each). Germline lookup yields CDR1 SGDLS and CDR2 YYNGEE. There are 15 residues in the CDR3. Between the trimmed V and J ends, which lost 2 bases and 7 bases, there was a span of 17 bases. The CDR3 DNA follows: TGTGCCAGCAGCGTGACCTGGAGGGGGGAGAATACGCAGTATTTT. This gives the protein CASSVTWRGENTQYF. Combining the CDR3 with reference TRBV9 and TRBJ2-3 gives the whole variable domain DSGVTQTPKHLITATGQRVTLRCSPRSGDLSVYWYQQSLDQGLQFLIQYYNGEERAKGNILERFSAQQFPDLHSELNLSSLELGDSALYFCASSVTWRGENTQYFGPGTRLTVL.